A selection of T cell receptor beta chains follows, all from one sample in a study of shared clonotypes between healthy human individuals. Repertoires were generated with immunoSEQ multiplex PCR, while TCRdb's copy carries only in-frame clones and drops some. Of millions of clones detected, 85% to 95% appear once; the ten largest clones hold 0.39%. The sample taken for sequencing was naive CD4+ T cells from PBMCs. The receptors originated from a man aged 18 to 35 in good health. Some clones in this sample may be carry-over from other donors' samples. The CDR3 runs from the conserved cysteine through the conserved F or W. A D gene is named only where the DNA matches it firmly. The size field is filled for only some rows; it gives once, few, many or a size class.

>TRBV14|.|TRBJ2-3|TRBD2
CASGLAGPDTQYF
TGTGCCAGCGGCCTAGCGGGGCCAGATACGCAGTATTTT
>TRBV5-1|.|TRBJ2-5|TRBD1
CASSLGQGMGVQYF
TGCGCCAGCAGCTTGGGACAGGGGATGGGGGTCCAGTACTTC
>TRBV9|.|TRBJ2-2|.
CASSLHPSGFANTGELFF
TGTGCCAGCAGCCTCCACCCCTCAGGTTTCGCGAACACCGGGGAGCTGTTTTTT
>TRBV28|.|TRBJ2-1|.
CASSLSSRTQFF
TGTGCCAGCAGTTTGAGTAGCCGTACACAGTTCTTC
>TRBV5-1|.|TRBJ2-4|.
CASSLLEDGKNIQYF
TGCGCCAGCAGCTTATTAGAGGACGGCAAAAACATTCAGTACTTC
>TRBV7-2|.|TRBJ2-1|.
CASSLGLQRNEQFF
TGTGCCAGCAGCTTAGGACTCCAGCGGAATGAGCAGTTCTTC
>TRBV9|once|TRBJ1-3|.
CASSKQSQNSGNTIYF
TGTGCCAGCAGCAAGCAGAGCCAGAACTCTGGAAACACCATATATTTT
>TRBV18|.|TRBJ1-3|.
CASSPLTAQLGNTIYF
TGTGCCAGCTCACCACTGACAGCCCAACTTGGAAACACCATATATTTT
>TRBV7-9|.|TRBJ1-4|.
CASSRAEGSEKLFF
TGTGCCAGCAGCCGAGCAGAAGGGTCTGAAAAACTGTTTTTT
>TRBV19|once|TRBJ1-5|.
CASSIDAGGNQPQHF
TGTGCCAGTAGTATAGATGCGGGAGGGAATCAGCCCCAGCATTTT
>TRBV14|.|TRBJ2-5|.
CASSSQETQYF
TGTGCCAGCAGTAGCCAAGAGACCCAGTACTTC
>TRBV29-1|.|TRBJ2-5|.
CSSMGYQETQYF
TGCAGCAGTATGGGGTACCAAGAGACCCAGTACTTC
>TRBV19|.|TRBJ2-4|.
CASTPGRLAKNIQYF
TGTGCCAGTACCCCGGGACGGTTAGCCAAAAACATTCAGTACTTC
>TRBV6-4|once|TRBJ1-1|.
CASRGFGNTEAFF
TGTGCCAGCAGAGGATTCGGGAACACTGAAGCTTTCTTT
>TRBV7-3|.|TRBJ1-1|TRBD1
CASSLWVDRGATEAFF
TGTGCCAGCAGCTTATGGGTGGACAGGGGCGCCACTGAAGCTTTCTTT
>TRBV4-1|.|TRBJ2-4|.
CASSQDILAPKNIQYF
TGCGCCAGCAGCCAAGATATCCTCGCTCCCAAAAACATTCAGTACTTC
>TRBV4-1|.|TRBJ2-7|.
CASSHPQVKSHEQYF
TGCGCCAGCAGCCACCCGCAGGTAAAGAGCCACGAGCAGTACTTC
>TRBV9|.|TRBJ1-2|TRBD1
CASSPRQGAVSGYTF
TGTGCCAGCAGCCCCCGACAGGGGGCAGTGAGCGGCTACACCTTC
>TRBV9|.|TRBJ2-1|TRBD2
CASSVWVAGRYSEQFF
TGTGCCAGCAGCGTATGGGTAGCGGGACGGTACAGTGAGCAGTTCTTC
>TRBV29-1|.|TRBJ2-3|TRBD2
CSVEGGNSGFTDTQYF
TGCAGCGTTGAAGGGGGCAATAGCGGGTTCACAGATACGCAGTATTTT
>TRBV7-2|.|TRBJ1-1|.
CASSLAVPGEAFF
TGTGCCAGCAGCTTAGCTGTACCAGGGGAAGCTTTCTTT
>TRBV10-3|.|TRBJ1-1|.
CARPGGAFF
TGTGCCAGGCCTGGGGGAGCTTTCTTT
>TRBV5-1|few|TRBJ2-3|.
CASSEAGRTDTQYF
TGCGCCAGCAGTGAGGCGGGCCGCACAGATACGCAGTATTTT
>TRBV6-1|.|TRBJ2-5|TRBD1
CASSKPGQGEETQYF
TGTGCCAGCAGTAAACCGGGACAGGGGGAGGAGACCCAGTACTTC
>TRBV5-1|few|TRBJ2-1|TRBD2
CASSSLAGSYNEQFF
TGCGCCAGCAGCTCCCTAGCGGGATCCTACAATGAGCAGTTCTTC
>TRBV21-1|.|TRBJ1-4|.
CASSKFAPGQREKLFF
TGTGCCAGCAGCAAATTCGCCCCGGGACAGAGAGAAAAACTGTTTTTT
>TRBV7-8|.|TRBJ2-1|TRBD2
CASSRRSGSLNEQFF
TGTGCCAGCAGCCGACGTAGCGGGAGCTTGAATGAGCAGTTCTTC
>TRBV6-6|.|TRBJ2-5|.
CASNQREETQYF
TGTGCCAGCAACCAGCGGGAAGAGACCCAGTACTTC
>TRBV7-2|.|TRBJ2-3|.
CASSLSPTDTQYF
TGTGCCAGCAGCTTATCGCCCACAGATACGCAGTATTTT
>TRBV25-1|once|TRBJ2-1|.
CASSELTNPRQFF
TGTGCCAGCAGTGAACTTACCAACCCGAGGCAGTTCTTC
>TRBV7-2|.|TRBJ2-3|TRBD2
CASSLSGNTDTQYF
TGTGCCAGCAGCCTTAGCGGGAATACAGATACGCAGTATTTT
>TRBV7-3|.|TRBJ2-3|.
CASSPRWRTDTQYF
TGTGCCAGCAGCCCCCGGTGGCGGACAGATACGCAGTATTTT
>TRBV2|once|TRBJ1-1|.
CASKLVEAFF
TGTGCCAGCAAATTGGTAGAAGCTTTCTTT
>TRBV9|.|TRBJ2-1|TRBD2
CASSPILAPYSEQFF
TGTGCCAGCAGCCCAATACTAGCGCCCTACAGTGAGCAGTTCTTC
>TRBV19|.|TRBJ2-1|TRBD2
CASSIETSGSHEQFF
TGTGCCAGTAGTATTGAGACTAGCGGGAGTCATGAGCAGTTCTTC
>TRBV19|once|TRBJ2-3|TRBD1
CASSIDHGTGNPSTDTQYF
TGTGCCAGTAGTATAGATCACGGGACAGGGAACCCCAGCACAGATACGCAGTATTTT
>TRBV9|.|TRBJ2-3|TRBD2
CASSVGSGSEADTQYF
TGTGCCAGCAGCGTGGGTAGCGGGAGTGAAGCAGATACGCAGTATTTT
>TRBV7-8|.|TRBJ2-7|.
CASSSSPENYEQYF
TGTGCCAGCAGCTCCAGCCCCGAAAACTACGAGCAGTACTTC
>TRBV7-8|.|TRBJ1-2|TRBD1
CASIPTPGQGYYGYTF
TGTGCCAGCATCCCAACTCCCGGACAGGGGTATTATGGCTACACCTTC
>TRBV4-1|.|TRBJ2-4|.
CASSQEVGIPNIQYF
TGCGCCAGCAGCCAAGAGGTAGGAATACCGAACATTCAGTACTTC
>TRBV4-2|.|TRBJ2-7|.
CASSQGPGSNYEQYF
TGTGCCAGCAGCCAGGGTCCGGGCTCGAACTACGAGCAGTACTTC
>TRBV28|.|TRBJ1-5|TRBD1
CASSLNRGQPQHF
TGTGCCAGCAGTTTGAACAGGGGACAGCCCCAGCATTTT
>TRBV27|.|TRBJ2-3|.
CASSLQFASTDTQYF
TGTGCCAGCAGCCTGCAGTTCGCTAGCACAGATACGCAGTATTTT
>TRBV7-2|.|TRBJ2-1|.
CASSVIADYGGEQFF
TGTGCCAGCAGCGTGATAGCGGACTACGGGGGTGAGCAGTTCTTC
>TRBV28|.|TRBJ2-5|TRBD1
CASRTTGVGDQETQYF
TGTGCCAGCAGAACAACAGGGGTGGGGGACCAAGAGACCCAGTACTTC
>TRBV2|.|TRBJ1-5|TRBD1
CASSRDREYQPQHF
TGTGCCAGCAGTCGGGACAGGGAATATCAGCCCCAGCATTTT
>TRBV10-3|.|TRBJ2-7|.
CATWGDYEQYF
TGTGCCACGTGGGGGGACTACGAGCAGTACTTC
>TRBV7-8|.|TRBJ1-1|.
CASSLALGPNTEAFF
TGTGCCAGCAGCTTAGCGCTGGGTCCGAACACTGAAGCTTTCTTT